Following are 22 T cell receptor beta chains from one sample sequenced in a study of blood T cell repertoires in COVID-19. Sequencing used immunoSEQ multiplex PCR; TCRdb keeps in-frame clones, though not all of them. This table has hundreds of thousands of clones, roughly 91% appearing once. The specimen sequenced was peripheral blood. Every receptor here comes from a woman aged 25 to 39 with acute or convalescent COVID-19.

A note on this clone: Additional DNA sequences in this sample encode the identical CDR3. The genes are TRBV6-5 and TRBJ2-3, with 12 positions matching TRBD2. The germline CDR1 and CDR2 sequences are MNHEY and SVGAGI. The CDR3 consists of 15 residues. Trimming at V came to 6 bases and at J to 1 base, leaving 2 bases not matched to a gene. CDR3 nucleotide sequence: TGTGCCAGCAGCCGACTAGCGGGGGGCACAGATACGCAGTATTTT. Translating it yields CASSRLAGGTDTQYF.

The chain recombines TRBV9 with TRBJ2-5; 7 nucleotides match TRBD2. V was clipped by 6 bases and J by 5 bases; unmatched bases: 10. The germline V gene encodes CDR1 SGDLS and CDR2 YYNGEE. The CDR3 sequence is 14 residues long. This CDR3 is CASTRGGPWETQYF. The DNA for the CDR3 is TGTGCCAGCACGCGGGGAGGGCCATGGGAGACCCAGTACTTC.

The chain recombines TRBV11-2 with TRBJ2-1; weak D call: TRBD1 (6 bases). Trimming removed 3 bases from V and 4 bases from J, with 10 bases in between. CDR1 SGHAT and CDR2 FQNNGV come from the germline V gene. The CDR3 extends over 14 amino acids. The CDR3 DNA reads TGTGCCAGCAGCTTTGGGCAGGGGTACAATGAGCAGTTCTTC. Amino acid sequence: CASSFGQGYNEQFF.

The chain recombines TRBV6-5 with TRBJ1-1, with unresolved D. V shed 4 bases and J shed 8 bases, with 20 bases lying between them. Germline CDR1 MNHEY, CDR2 SVGAGI. This CDR3 has 15 residues. This chain's CDR3 is CASSSLAWARGEAFF. CDR3 coding DNA: TGTGCCAGCAGTTCGTTAGCTTGGGCCCGGGGAGAAGCTTTCTTT.

The chain is built from TRBV7-9 and TRBJ2-5, with D hard to call. The germline V gene encodes CDR1 SEHNR and CDR2 FQNEAQ (reference sequence). V was cut by 5 bases and J by 2 bases, with 21 bases left in between. The CDR3 has 17 residues. The CDR3 spells CASSTYHSTGRQETQYF. In DNA, the CDR3 is TGTGCCAGCAGCACCTACCACTCGACGGGTCGTCAAGAGACCCAGTACTTC.

The chain couples TRBV6-1 to TRBJ2-7; 9 nucleotides line up with TRBD1. Trimming removed 3 bases from V and 4 bases from J; junction bases left unmatched: 7. Looked up from germline, CDR1 is MNHNS and CDR2 is SASEGT. The CDR3 totals 15 residues. The CDR3 DNA sequence: TGTGCCAGCAGTGAGTCCGGGACAGGGCTTTACGAGCAGTACTTC. Translating it yields CASSESGTGLYEQYF.

This chain connects TRBV14 to TRBJ2-2; TRBD1 matches at 9 bases. Germline V gene sequence: CDR1 SGHDN, CDR2 FVKESK. Losses at the gene ends were 2 bases for V and 4 bases for J; bases not matched to a gene: 5. The CDR3 loop spans 16 amino acids. In DNA form, the CDR3 reads TGTGCCAGCAGCCAAAAACAGGGGGCTGGCACCGGGGAGCTGTTTTTT. Protein: CASSQKQGAGTGELFF.

V usage is TRBV19 and J usage is TRBJ1-5; D remains unclear. Germline lookup yields CDR1 LNHDA and CDR2 SQIVND (reference sequence). This CDR3 contains 12 residues. V was trimmed by 10 bases and J by 3 bases, leaving 10 bases between them. The CDR3 spells CAMDGINQPQHF. The CDR3 nucleotides read TGTGCCATGGACGGGATCAATCAGCCCCAGCATTTT.

V usage is TRBV5-1 and J usage is TRBJ2-7; 9 nucleotides align to TRBD1. The CDR3 covers 16 residues. CDR1 and CDR2 from the germline V gene are SGHRS and YFSETQ. The ends lost 4 bases at V and 3 bases at J; junction bases unmatched: 11. DNA of the CDR3: TGCGCCAGCAGCGGGGGGACAGGGTATTCGGGCTACGAGCAGTACTTC. This gives the protein CASSGGTGYSGYEQYF.

The gene calls are TRBV5-4 and TRBJ2-3, with 9 bases matching TRBD2. The CDR3 consists of 16 residues. V lost 4 bases and J lost 3; bases outside the gene matches: 9. Germline V CDR1 and CDR2: SGHNT, YYREEE (reference sequence). The DNA of the CDR3 is TGTGCCAGCAGCGTTAGGGCGGGGGGGGTTACAGATACGCAGTATTTT. Protein: CASSVRAGGVTDTQYF.

The V call is TRBV29-1, the J call TRBJ1-1; a possible D gene is TRBD1 (5 bases). The V and J ends lost 3 bases and 7 bases respectively, with 9 bases between them. CDR1 SQVTM and CDR2 ANQGSEA come from the germline V gene. The CDR3 totals 11 residues. In DNA form, the CDR3 reads TGCAGCGTTGACAGGGAGGATGAAGCTTTCTTT. Protein: CSVDREDEAFF.

This chain connects TRBV7-3 to TRBJ2-2; the D gene is possibly TRBD1 (8 bases). This CDR3 is 17 amino acids long. Germline loops: CDR1 SGHTA, CDR2 FQGTGA. V was shortened by 5 bases and J by 6 bases, with 22 bases between the two germline ends. The CDR3 reads CASSPQTRQGRAGELFF. DNA for the CDR3: TGTGCCAGCAGCCCACAAACCAGACAGGGGAGGGCCGGGGAGCTGTTTTTT.

The chain uses TRBV5-1 and TRBJ1-2; TRBD1 matches at 9 bases. Germline CDR1 SGHRS, CDR2 YFSETQ. The CDR3 runs 16 residues. J lost 3 bases, V lost 3 bases, and 9 bases had no gene match. CDR3 region: CASSWGDREGDYGYTF. In nucleotides, the CDR3 is TGCGCCAGCAGCTGGGGGGACAGGGAAGGTGACTATGGCTACACCTTC.

This CDR3 is CASSQDTAGNTIYF. CDR3 DNA sequence: TGTGCCAGCAGCCAAGACACGGCTGGAAACACCATATATTTT. The chain combines TRBV3-1 (or the pseudogene TRBV3-2) with TRBJ1-3, with unresolved D. V was pared by 0 bases and J by 2 bases, with 5 bases between. This CDR3 comprises 14 residues. Germline CDR1 and CDR2: LGHDT and YNNKEL (reference sequence).

The rearrangement joins TRBV11-2 to TRBJ2-1; 11 positions agree with TRBD2. V shed 5 bases, J shed 7 bases, and the junction held 7 bases outside the gene matches. The CDR3 is made up of 15 amino acids. CDR1 and CDR2 from the germline V gene are SGHAT and FQNNGV. CDR3 sequence reads: CASSPGGLADNEQFF. As DNA, the CDR3 is TGTGCCAGCAGCCCAGGGGGACTAGCGGATAATGAGCAGTTCTTC.

The chain carries TRBV4-1 and TRBJ2-2, with D possibly matching TRBD1 (5 bases). This CDR3 contains 15 residues. Trimming took off 6 bases at V and 1 base at J, with 12 bases between the two ends. Germline-derived CDR1 and CDR2 are MGHRA and YSYEKL. CDR3 sequence: CASRQSTGNTGELFF. The CDR3 DNA follows: TGCGCCAGCAGGCAAAGTACAGGGAACACCGGGGAGCTGTTTTTT.

This chain joins TRBV18 and TRBJ2-7; D is perhaps TRBD1 (6 bases). The ends were cut back, 4 bases at V and 4 bases at J, with 17 bases in the middle. Germline V gives CDR1 KGHSH, CDR2 LQKENI. This CDR3 contains 15 residues. The CDR3 loop reads CASSLSPGTRYEQYF. The CDR3 nucleotides are TGTGCCAGCTCACTTTCACCCGGGACAAGGTACGAGCAGTACTTC.

This clone was detected a few times. This rearrangement joins TRBV5-1 to TRBJ1-2, with D unresolved. CDR3 length: 14 residues. Trimming cost V 4 bases and J 2 bases, with 12 bases left between them. The germline gives CDR1 SGHRS, CDR2 YFSETQ. The CDR3 is CASSPRETNYGYTF. The DNA for the CDR3 is TGCGCCAGCAGCCCGCGGGAGACCAACTATGGCTACACCTTC.

The gene calls are TRBV12-3 or TRBV12-4 and TRBJ2-1; D remains unclear. The CDR3 length is 12 residues. The V end lost 7 bases, the J end lost 1 base, and 5 bases lay between the germline ends. The CDR3 is CASTGSYNEQFF. DNA of the CDR3: TGTGCCAGCACCGGTTCCTACAATGAGCAGTTCTTC.

The rearrangement uses TRBV30 and TRBJ1-1; 8 positions agree with TRBD1. The V gene end was trimmed by 2 bases and the J gene end by 7 bases; junction bases not matched to a gene: 6. The CDR3 totals 13 residues. Per germline, CDR1 GTSNPN and CDR2 SVGIG (reference sequence). CDR3 sequence: CAWSSPGQDEAFF. DNA of the CDR3: TGTGCCTGGAGTTCACCGGGACAGGATGAAGCTTTCTTT.

The chain joins TRBV10-1 to TRBJ1-6; TRBD1 aligns across 8 bases. Germline CDR1 WNHNN, CDR2 SYGVQD (reference sequence). The J segment lost 16 bases and the V segment lost 2 bases, leaving 7 bases of the junction unmatched. The CDR3 runs to 13 residues. Here the CDR3 DNA reads TGCGCCAGCAGTGAGACCCCCGGGACAGGTCTCCACTTT. It encodes CASSETPGTGLHF.

V and J are TRBV28 and TRBJ2-1, with 7 bases identical to TRBD1. With 3 bases clipped from V and 7 bases from J, the junction kept 9 bases outside the gene matches. CDR1 and CDR2 (germline): MDHEN, SYDVKM. The CDR3 length is 15 residues. CDR3 sequence (DNA): TGTGCCAGCAGTTTTAGACAGGGTAAAAATAATGAGCAGTTCTTC. It codes for CASSFRQGKNNEQFF.